This is a list of T cell receptor beta chains from one sample in a study of blood T cell repertoires in COVID-19. Using immunoSEQ multiplex PCR, the repertoire was profiled, and TCRdb retains in-frame clones only, with some absent. The sample yields approximately 440,000 clones, about 90% seen once. Sequences were obtained from PBMCs or T cells enriched from blood (not recorded which). These receptor sequences come from a woman aged 18 to 35 who had recovered from COVID-19. CDR3s include the opening cysteine and the closing phenylalanine or tryptophan. The order of the fields is clone size, J gene, V gene, D gene, CDR3 DNA, CDR3 protein. D genes are given only for firm matches. Not every row has a clone size; where given, it reads once, few, many or a size class.

>-|TRBJ2-3|TRBV24-1|TRBD2
TGTGCCACCAGTGACTCGGGACTAGCGGGTCCCCTGTACCGCACAGATACGCAGTATTTT
CATSDSGLAGPLYRTDTQYF
>-|TRBJ2-2|TRBV6-5|TRBD1
TGTGCCAGCAGTCGTGGGACAGGCACTGCCGGGGAGCTGTTTTTT
CASSRGTGTAGELFF
>-|TRBJ1-5|TRBV29-1|-
TGCAGCGTTGAAACCAAGGGACTTAGTGGGCAGCATTTT
CSVETKGLSGQHF
>-|TRBJ1-6|TRBV12-3/TRBV12-4|-
TGTGCCAGCAAGGGGAATTTAAATTCACCCCTCCACTTT
CASKGNLNSPLHF
>few|TRBJ2-1|TRBV2|TRBD2
TGTGCCAGCAGTCGGACTAGCGGGGGGAGGGGTGAGCAGTTCTTC
CASSRTSGGRGEQFF
>-|TRBJ2-2|TRBV5-8|TRBD1
TGTGCCAGCAGCTCAGACAGGGCCACCGGGGAGCTGTTTTTT
CASSSDRATGELFF
>-|TRBJ2-3|TRBV5-4|-
TGTGCCAGCAGCTACAGGGGGGGATCCACAGATACGCAGTATTTT
CASSYRGGSTDTQYF
>-|TRBJ1-1|TRBV2|-
TGTGCCAGCAGTGAAGGGAGAGGTTGGACTGAAGCTTTCTTT
CASSEGRGWTEAFF
>once|TRBJ1-1|TRBV9|-
TGTGCCAGCAGCGTAGGACTCGAAACTGAAGCTTTCTTT
CASSVGLETEAFF
>-|TRBJ1-1|TRBV7-8|-
TGTGCCAGCAGCTTTTACAGGGAAACTGAAGCTTTCTTT
CASSFYRETEAFF
>-|TRBJ2-5|TRBV7-9|-
TGTGCCACCGACAACGATCGGGAGACCCAGTACTTC
CATDNDRETQYF
>-|TRBJ2-4|TRBV30|-
TGTGCCTGGAGTGTAGGAGGGAATAGCGCCAAAAACATTCAGTACTTC
CAWSVGGNSAKNIQYF
>few|TRBJ1-1|TRBV6-5|-
TGTGCCAGCAGTTACTCGAGCCCCTTGCAAACTGAAGCTTTCTTT
CASSYSSPLQTEAFF
>few|TRBJ2-1|TRBV5-1|TRBD2
TGCGCCAGCAGCTTGGCTACTAGCGGGGGGGATGAGCAGTTCTTC
CASSLATSGGDEQFF
>-|TRBJ1-3|TRBV6-5|-
TGTGCCAGCGGGACTATCTCTGGAAACACCATATATTTT
CASGTISGNTIYF
>-|TRBJ2-5|TRBV5-5|TRBD1
TGTGCCAGCAGCCCCAGGGGGGAGACCCAGTACTTC
CASSPRGETQYF
>-|TRBJ2-5|TRBV30|TRBD2
TGTGCCTGGACTCATCTGGGACTAGCGGAAGAGACCCAGTACTTC
CAWTHLGLAEETQYF
>few|TRBJ2-2|TRBV29-1|-
TGCAGCGTTCGGCAGGAAAACACCGGGGAGCTGTTTTTT
CSVRQENTGELFF
>-|TRBJ2-7|TRBV2|TRBD1
TGTGCCAGCAGTGACGGTCTGGACAGGGATCTGAACGAGCAGTACTTC
CASSDGLDRDLNEQYF
>once|TRBJ1-6|TRBV30|TRBD1
TGTGCCTGGAGTGTACCCCGTCGTTTACAGGGGCGGAATTCACCCCTCCACTTT
CAWSVPRRLQGRNSPLHF
>-|TRBJ2-7|TRBV5-1|-
TGCGCCAGCAGCTTGGAAGTAGGGGACTACGAGCAGTACTTC
CASSLEVGDYEQYF
>-|TRBJ1-2|TRBV6-5|-
TGTGCCAGCAGCTTAGGGGTCAGGGTGGCAAGCGGCTACACCTTC
CASSLGVRVASGYTF
>-|TRBJ2-3|TRBV3-1/TRBV3-2|TRBD2
TGTGCCAGCAGCCAAGGGCCGCTAGCGGGGGCCTCAGGAACGCAGTATTTT
CASSQGPLAGASGTQYF
>-|TRBJ2-5|TRBV4-1|-
TGCGCCAGCAGCCAAGGGGCCCCCAGGGCGACCCAGTACTTC
CASSQGAPRATQYF
>-|TRBJ2-7|TRBV9|TRBD2
TGTGCCAGCAGCGCCGGGGGGAGCGAGCAGTACTTC
CASSAGGSEQYF
>-|TRBJ1-6|TRBV18|-
TGTGCCAGCTCACCCCAGGGGAGAGGGAATAATTCACCCCTCCACTTT
CASSPQGRGNNSPLHF
>-|TRBJ1-5|TRBV28|-
TGTGCCAGCAGTTACGGGACAAGTCAGCCCCAGCATTTT
CASSYGTSQPQHF
>-|TRBJ2-5|TRBV15|TRBD1
TGTGCCACCAGCAGAGTATTTGACAGGGGCGATCAAGAGACCCAGTACTTC
CATSRVFDRGDQETQYF
>-|TRBJ1-5|TRBV7-3|-
TGTGCCACCCCGGCAGGGGACCCGTATAGCAATCAGCCCCAGCATTTT
CATPAGDPYSNQPQHF
>-|TRBJ1-1|TRBV21-1|-
TGTGCCAGCAGCAAAGAGTTGGGGGGGCAGATGGGTACTGAAGCTTTCTTT
CASSKELGGQMGTEAFF
>-|TRBJ1-6|TRBV12-3/TRBV12-4|-
TGTGCCAGCAGGGAGGGTAATTCACCCCTCCACTTT
CASREGNSPLHF
>-|TRBJ1-1|TRBV28|-
TGTGCCAGCAGTTTATACCCGGGGGGTGGGGCTGAAGCTTTCTTT
CASSLYPGGGAEAFF
>-|TRBJ1-4|TRBV19|-
TGTGCCAGTAGTATAGAAAGGGGGAGAGGTGAAAAACTGTTTTTT
CASSIERGRGEKLFF
>-|TRBJ1-6|TRBV2|-
TGTGCCAGCAGTGAGGTACAGCCTGGGAATTCACCCCTCCACTTT
CASSEVQPGNSPLHF
>-|TRBJ1-6|TRBV7-2|TRBD1
TGTGCCAGCAGCCTCACAGGGGACAGTTATAATTCACCCCTCCACTTT
CASSLTGDSYNSPLHF
>-|TRBJ1-2|TRBV7-9|TRBD1
TGTGCCAGCAGCCAGACCGTCAGGGACAGGGGTGGCTACACCTTC
CASSQTVRDRGGYTF
>many|TRBJ2-4|TRBV2|-
TGTGCCAGCACTCCTAGGGAGGACCCTCAGTACTTC
CASTPREDPQYF
>-|TRBJ1-5|TRBV7-9|-
TGTGCCAGCAGCTTGGCACCTGATCAGCCCCAGCATTTT
CASSLAPDQPQHF
>few|TRBJ2-7|TRBV14|TRBD1
TGTGCCAGCAGCCAAGGTGACAGGGAAGGAGACTACGAGCAGTACTTC
CASSQGDREGDYEQYF
>-|TRBJ2-1|TRBV9|TRBD2
TGTGCCAGCACGGTAGCGGGCGGATACAATGAGCAGTTCTTC
CASTVAGGYNEQFF
>-|TRBJ2-1|TRBV6-5|-
TGTGCCAGCAGTACCACACCGCCCACCAATGAGCAGTTCTTC
CASSTTPPTNEQFF
>-|TRBJ2-5|TRBV24-1|-
TGTGCCACCAGTGATTCCACAGGGTCGGGAGAGACCCAGTACTTC
CATSDSTGSGETQYF
>-|TRBJ2-3|TRBV24-1|-
TGTGCCACCAGTGCGGGGACTCTGGAGGAAATTGGCACAGATACGCAGTATTTT
CATSAGTLEEIGTDTQYF
>-|TRBJ2-1|TRBV28|-
TGTGCCAGCAGTTTAGGGTCCAGAGGGGGGGAGGGATCCTACAATGAGCAGTTCTTC
CASSLGSRGGEGSYNEQFF
>-|TRBJ1-6|TRBV6-5|-
TGTGCCTGCGGGGGGACTTACAATTCACCCCTCCACTTT
CACGGTYNSPLHF
>-|TRBJ1-2|TRBV4-2|TRBD1
TGTGCCAGCAGCCTCAAAACGGGACAGGGGGCCCCCGGACGAACTTCTAACTATGGCTACACCTTC
CASSLKTGQGAPGRTSNYGYTF
>few|TRBJ1-6|TRBV5-6|TRBD1
TGTGCCAGCAGCCTAATCGGGACAGGGAATAATTCACCCCTCCACTTT
CASSLIGTGNNSPLHF
>-|TRBJ1-5|TRBV18|-
TGTGCCAGCTCACCGGTGGGAAACAGGGACCAGCCCCAGCATTTT
CASSPVGNRDQPQHF
>once|TRBJ2-5|TRBV24-1|TRBD1
TGTGCCACCAGTGATCGAGACAGGGAACGGGAGACCCAGTACTTC
CATSDRDRERETQYF
>-|TRBJ2-3|TRBV5-1|TRBD2
TGCGCCAGCAGCTTGGGGACTAGCGTTAGGGCGCCGGATACGCAGTATTTT
CASSLGTSVRAPDTQYF
>-|TRBJ2-2|TRBV6-5|TRBD1
TGTGCCAGTTGGGACAGGCTTGGGGGCACCGGGGAGCTGTTTTTT
CASWDRLGGTGELFF
>-|TRBJ2-7|TRBV5-1|TRBD1
TGCGCCAGCAGCCTGGGACAGCGTCCCTACGAGCAGTACTTC
CASSLGQRPYEQYF
>-|TRBJ2-3|TRBV4-2|-
TGTGCCAGCAGCCAAGTGTCAGCGGGCACAGATACGCAGTATTTT
CASSQVSAGTDTQYF